This TCR beta chain was obtained from a study of T cell responses to AZD1222 COVID-19 vaccine. General study findings and limits: In the spike-specific TCR repertoire, nearly half reportedly target unmutated variant regions. In a largely white British group with more females than males, clonal diversity was possibly underestimated. Only 5 or 6 people who got AZD1222 tested seropositive at baseline.

Looked up from germline, CDR1 is PRHDT and CDR2 is FYEKMQ (reference sequence). Trimming cost V 6 bases and J 5 bases, with 13 bases left between them. The CDR3 contains 14 residues. Comment on this clone: As yet, its antigen is unknown.

The data were produced by immunoSEQ multiplex PCR, yet TCRdb's version contains in-frame clones alone and is incomplete. The sample has about 120,000 clones, about nine tenths seen once. The sequencing used peripheral blood, collected on day 0 of AZD1222 vaccination. This receptor was obtained from an adult in good health. This chain links TRBV13 with TRBJ1-4; D remains unclear. The DNA for the CDR3 is TGTGCCAGCAGGCACACGGGTATGAATGAAAAACTGTTTTTT. This sequence encodes CASRHTGMNEKLFF. Combining the CDR3 with reference TRBV13 and TRBJ1-4 gives the whole variable domain AAGVIQSPRHLIKEKRETATLKCYPIPRHDTVYWYQQGPGQDPQFLISFYEKMQSDKGSIPDRFSAQQFSDYHSELNMSSLELGDSALYFCASRHTGMNEKLFFGSGTQLSVL.